Listed here are 21 T cell receptor beta chains from one sample, sequenced in a study of early T cells in non-severe SARS-CoV-2 infection. TCRdb used MiXCR to reprocess the 5' RACE reads, holding one entry per CDR3 protein. The repertoire holds about 58,000 distinct CDR3 sequences, with roughly an eighth as singletons. Sequencing input: whole blood. The receptors shown here come from an adult who was a healthcare worker with PCR-confirmed SARS-CoV-2 infection or an uninfected control (not recorded which).

This clonotype was observed a few times. This rearrangement joins TRBV11-2 to TRBJ2-5; 8 bases map to TRBD2. Germline V gives CDR1 SGHAT, CDR2 FQNNGV. Unmatched junction bases numbered 6, after V lost 1 base and J lost 5 bases. This CDR3 is 15 amino acids long. The CDR3 spells CASSLAGGLLETQYF. Here the CDR3 DNA reads TGTGCCAGCAGCTTAGCGGGAGGGCTTTTGGAGACCCAGTACTTC.

The rearrangement links TRBV2 to TRBJ2-6; D is uncertain. The CDR3 has 15 residues. In germline, CDR1 is SNHLY, CDR2 FYNNEI. V gave up 1 base and J gave up 1 base, with 5 bases separating them. CDR3 nucleotides: TGTGCCAGCAGTGAAGGTGTATCTGGGGCCAACGTCCTGACTTTC. Its protein is CASSEGVSGANVLTF.

The gene calls are TRBV9 and TRBJ2-2; possible D gene TRBD2, 6 bases. This CDR3 comprises 16 residues. V was pared by 3 bases and J by 3 bases, with 15 bases between. Germline-derived CDR1 and CDR2 are SGDLS and YYNGEE. CDR3 bases: TGTGCCAGCAGCGCCCCTATTGGAGGGCACACCGGGGAGCTGTTTTTT. It codes for CASSAPIGGHTGELFF.

This chain joins TRBV29-1 and TRBJ2-7; the match to TRBD2 covers 7 bases. Trimming took 6 bases from V and 5 from J; bases not matched to a gene: 7. This CDR3 has 12 amino acids. Germline-derived CDR1 and CDR2 are SQVTM and ANQGSEA. In DNA, the CDR3 is TGCAGCGTGGGGGAGGGAGTCAACGAGCAGTACTTC. Residues: CSVGEGVNEQYF.

This clonotype has ten or more counts. The chain is built from TRBV6-1 and TRBJ1-4, with D unclear. V lost 6 bases, J lost 1 base, and 9 bases lay in between. The germline V gene encodes CDR1 MNHNS and CDR2 SASEGT. This CDR3 has 14 amino acids. The CDR3 DNA reads as TGTGCCAGCAGACGCCGACAAACTAATGAAAAACTGTTTTTT. This codes for CASRRRQTNEKLFF.

At least ten counts were recorded for this clonotype. The J gene is TRBJ2-3, the V gene TRBV28; the match to TRBD2 covers 10 bases. Germline CDR1 MDHEN, CDR2 SYDVKM. The CDR3 runs 15 residues. After removal of 5 bases from V and 2 bases from J, the junction contained 4 bases not matched to a gene. The chain's CDR3 is CASSPSGGLTDTQYF. As DNA, the CDR3 is TGTGCCAGCAGTCCTAGCGGGGGTCTCACAGATACGCAGTATTTT. The full variable domain, in which reference TRBV28 and TRBJ2-3 provide the parts outside the CDR3, is DVKVTQSSRYLVKRTGEKVFLECVQDMDHENMFWYRQDPGLGLRLIYFSYDVKMKEKGDIPEGYSVSREKKERFSLILESASTNQTSMYLCASSPSGGLTDTQYFGPGTRLTVL.

The chain is built from TRBV29-1 and TRBJ1-2; D is ambiguous. Germline values: CDR1 SQVTM, CDR2 ANQGSEA. This CDR3 is built from 12 residues. V lost 3 bases and J 1 base, leaving 6 bases between the germline ends. DNA for the CDR3: TGCAGCGTTGAGAGTCATAACTATGGCTACACCTTC. Translated: CSVESHNYGYTF.

This clonotype was counted at least ten times. The V gene is TRBV19, the J gene TRBJ1-5; D is perhaps TRBD1 (5 bases). The CDR3 is made up of 12 amino acids. Germline V gene data show CDR1 as LNHDA and CDR2 as SQIVND (reference sequence). V was trimmed by 4 bases and J by 6 bases, leaving 7 bases between them. CDR3 region: CASSTRVQPQHF. In DNA, the CDR3 is TGTGCCAGTAGTACCAGGGTTCAGCCCCAGCATTTT.

The chain is built from TRBV15 and TRBJ1-2; weak D call: TRBD1 (6 bases). Trimming shortened V by 1 base and J by 2 bases, and 8 bases separated the two germline ends. Germline-derived CDR1 and CDR2 are LNHNV and YYDKDF (reference sequence). This CDR3 contains 14 residues. CDR3 nucleotide sequence: TGTGCCACCAGCAGAGGGACAGCCAACTATGGCTACACCTTC. Residues: CATSRGTANYGYTF.

This clonotype was seen at least ten times. V and J are TRBV7-8 and TRBJ2-7; D is unresolved. Germline V gene sequence: CDR1 SGHVS, CDR2 FQNEAQ. V lost 1 base and J lost 2, with 3 bases in between. CDR3 length equals 12 residues. The CDR3: CASSLGAYEQYF. DNA of the CDR3: TGTGCCAGCAGCTTAGGTGCCTACGAGCAGTACTTC.

In its sample, this clonotype was seen many times. V usage is TRBV5-6 and J usage is TRBJ1-1; tentatively, D is TRBD1 (5 bases). Germline V gene lookup returns CDR1 SGHDT and CDR2 YYEEEE. CDR3 size: 18 residues. V lost 1 base and J 2 bases, leaving 21 bases between the germline ends. The CDR3: CASSLFGGLSGINTEAFF. The DNA for the CDR3 is TGTGCCAGCAGCTTGTTTGGCGGATTATCAGGGATAAACACTGAAGCTTTCTTT.

This clonotype has at least ten counts. The rearrangement uses TRBV7-2 and TRBJ2-2; 9 bases align to TRBD2. Germline V lookup: CDR1 SGHTA, CDR2 FQGNSA. Trimming removed 1 base from V and 4 bases from J; junction bases left unmatched: 7. The CDR3 has 17 residues. DNA for the CDR3: TGTGCCAGCAGCTTAGATTCGGCTAGCGGGGCCACCGGGGAGCTGTTTTTT. Protein product: CASSLDSASGATGELFF. Drawing the rest from reference TRBV7-2 and TRBJ2-2, the complete variable domain is GAGVSQSPSNKVTEKGKDVELRCDPISGHTALYWYRQSLGQGLEFLIYFQGNSAPDKSGLPSDRFSAERTGGSVSTLTIQRTQQEDSAVYLCASSLDSASGATGELFFGEGSRLTVL.

The chain employs TRBV15 and TRBJ2-3; possibly TRBD1 or TRBD2 for D (5 bases each). Deletions cut 8 bases from V and 4 bases from J, with 16 bases between. The germline V gene encodes CDR1 LNHNV and CDR2 YYDKDF (reference sequence). The CDR3 consists of 14 residues. The chain's CDR3 is CATEGFDLADTQYF. The CDR3 nucleotides are TGTGCCACCGAGGGGTTTGACCTAGCAGATACGCAGTATTTT.

This chain joins TRBV19 and TRBJ1-2, with D perhaps TRBD1 (5 bases). V shed 3 bases and J shed 2 bases, with 10 bases lying between them. Per the germline V gene, CDR1 is LNHDA and CDR2 is SQIVND (reference sequence). The CDR3 runs 14 residues. The CDR3 DNA reads TGTGCCAGTAGTATGCAGGGATCAAACTATGGCTACACCTTC. It is translated as CASSMQGSNYGYTF.

The genes are TRBV6-2 or TRBV6-3 and TRBJ2-1, with 8 bases aligning to TRBD2. The CDR3 length is 14 residues. Trimming at V came to 10 bases and at J to 9 bases, leaving 14 bases not matched to a gene. Germline CDR1 reads MNHEY; CDR2 reads SVGEGT. The CDR3, as DNA: TGTGCCATCCGAACACTAGCGGATCATACTGAGCAGTTCTTC. Its translation: CAIRTLADHTEQFF.

The V and J genes are TRBV27 and TRBJ1-5, with D tentatively TRBD1 (6 bases). CDR1 MNHEY and CDR2 SMNVEV come from the germline V gene (reference sequence). V dropped 2 bases and J dropped 7 bases, with 9 bases sitting between them. This CDR3 region has 13 residues. CDR3 sequence reads: CASSLNREQPQHF. The DNA of the CDR3 is TGTGCCAGCAGTTTAAACAGGGAACAGCCCCAGCATTTT.

The rearrangement links TRBV10-3 to TRBJ1-2; 7 nucleotides line up with TRBD1. With V trimmed by 5 bases and J by 6 bases, 9 bases remained unmatched. Germline CDR1 reads ENHRY; CDR2 reads SYGVKD. The CDR3 extends over 14 amino acids. CDR3 DNA sequence: TGTGCCATCAGTCCCGGGGGAGGGGGCCATGGCTACACCTTC. The encoded protein is CAISPGGGGHGYTF.

This clonotype was recorded a few times. The rearrangement joins TRBV29-1 to TRBJ2-7; 9 bases fit TRBD1. Germline V gives CDR1 SQVTM, CDR2 ANQGSEA. The CDR3 length is 13 residues. V trimming: 6 bases; J trimming: 3 bases; junction bases outside the gene matches: 6. The CDR3 DNA follows: TGCAGCGTCCGGACAGGGGTTGGCTACGAGCAGTACTTC. Its protein product is CSVRTGVGYEQYF.

This chain connects TRBV4-3 to TRBJ1-6; D remains unclear. Per the germline V gene, CDR1 is LGHNA and CDR2 is YSLEER. The CDR3 runs to 16 residues. With 4 bases removed from V and 0 bases from J, the gap between germline ends came to 10 bases. CDR3 sequence (DNA): TGCGCCAGCAGCCGAGAAGATAGCTCCTATAATTCACCCCTCCACTTT. It yields the protein CASSREDSSYNSPLHF.

Ten or more counts support this clonotype. V is TRBV9 and J is TRBJ2-1; no clear D. This CDR3 has 16 amino acids. CDR1 is SGDLS and CDR2 is YYNGEE in the germline V gene. V lost 6 bases and J lost 7, with 23 bases in between. CDR3: CASNHPRSGSGNEQFF. In DNA, the CDR3 is TGTGCCAGCAACCACCCACGGTCCGGTAGTGGGAATGAGCAGTTCTTC. The full variable domain, with the rest looked up from reference TRBV9 and TRBJ2-1, is DSGVTQTPKHLITATGQRVTLRCSPRSGDLSVYWYQQSLDQGLQFLIQYYNGEERAKGNILERFSAQQFPDLHSELNLSSLELGDSALYFCASNHPRSGSGNEQFFGPGTRLTVL.

This clonotype was detected many times. This chain links TRBV29-1 with TRBJ2-7; D gene unclear. CDR1 is SQVTM, CDR2 ANQGSEA, per germline. Trimming shortened V by 0 bases and J by 2 bases, and 8 bases separated the two germline ends. This CDR3 region has 13 residues. CDR3 DNA sequence: TGCAGCGTTGAAGATAGGTATACCTACGAGCAGTACTTC. As protein: CSVEDRYTYEQYF.